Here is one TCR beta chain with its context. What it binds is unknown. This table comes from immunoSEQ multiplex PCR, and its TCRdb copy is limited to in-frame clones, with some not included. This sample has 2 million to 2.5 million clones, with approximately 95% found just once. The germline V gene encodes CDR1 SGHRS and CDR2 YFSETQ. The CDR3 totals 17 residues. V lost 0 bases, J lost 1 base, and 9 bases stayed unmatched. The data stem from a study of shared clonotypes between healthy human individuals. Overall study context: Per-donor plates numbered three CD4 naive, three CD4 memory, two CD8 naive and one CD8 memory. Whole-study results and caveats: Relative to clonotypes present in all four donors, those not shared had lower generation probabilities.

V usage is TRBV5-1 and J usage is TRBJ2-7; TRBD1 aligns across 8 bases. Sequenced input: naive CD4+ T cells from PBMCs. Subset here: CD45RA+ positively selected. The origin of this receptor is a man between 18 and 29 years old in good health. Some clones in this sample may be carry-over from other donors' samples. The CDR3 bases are TGCGCCAGCAGCTTGGGCCCAGGGGGCCAACCTTCCTACGAGCAGTACTTC. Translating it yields CASSLGPGGQPSYEQYF. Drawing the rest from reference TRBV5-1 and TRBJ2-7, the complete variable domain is KAGVTQTPRYLIKTRGQQVTLSCSPISGHRSVSWYQQTPGQGLQFLFEYFSETQRNKGNFPGRFSGRQFSNSRSEMNVSTLELGDSALYLCASSLGPGGQPSYEQYFGPGTRLTVT.